This paragraph reports one T cell receptor beta chain. Its recognized antigen is unknown. No base-level quality is on record; no much larger clone is a single base apart. The data derive from a study of identical twins (dated by TCRdb to about 2016). Notes on the research overall: To test whether fetal clonotypes persist, the study used deep sequencing on TCR alpha and beta repertoires from monozygotic twins, unrelated adults of various ages, and cord blood. Replicate twin experiments were performed at different times using different library preparation protocols to rule out contamination. The paper's findings and limits, for the study overall: Because the same donors could not be followed over many years, the conclusions relied on cross-sectional statistical analysis. Out-of-frame TCR alpha sequences shared between twins showed an excess of low generation-probability sequences compared with coincidental sharing between unrelated individuals. Abundant cord blood beta clonotypes carried fewer insertions; young adult naive repertoires showed a weaker similar trend, while memory repertoires showed none. Zero-insertion analyses could be partly confounded by invariant T cells such as MAIT and iNKT, though diverse VJ usage argued against such confounding for most clonotypes. A weaker excess of twin sharing was found in beta out-of-frame sequences because the signal-to-noise ratio was lowered by fewer shared sequences. Recombination models systematically underestimated out-of-frame TCR alpha sharing in monozygotic twins but agreed with sharing between unrelated individuals.

Every donor in the study was a healthy Caucasian. Three pairs of female monozygotic twins, all aged 18 to 29 years, were included in the twin cohort. Positive isolation kits from Invitrogen were used to isolate CD4+ and CD8+ T cell populations. Library generation was performed with 5' RACE. The instrument given in TCRdb is Illumina HiSeq 2000. A universal primer binding site was introduced by template switching, and a unique molecular identifier was present in the final cDNA, enabling accurate counting of TCR cDNA molecules. Specific primers in the conserved constant-segment region were used to synthesize first-strand cDNA for TCR alpha and beta chains. To control for contamination, every cDNA library carried two barcodes: a SMART-Mk sample barcode plus Illumina barcodes. TruSeq adapter sequences, together with Illumina sample barcodes, were added in two successive PCR steps. TCR alpha and beta cDNA libraries were sequenced on the Illumina HiSeq platform with custom primers. As for the authors' bioinformatics: MiGEC processed the raw reads to extract unique molecular identifiers, while MiXCR was used to determine the CDR3 positions. For each individual, recombination models were inferred using an EM algorithm with the repgenHMM and IGoR tools. The tcR package in R was used for shared clonotype analysis, with sharing normalized by the product of cloneset sizes. To study raw recombination without the effects of thymic and clonal selection, out-of-frame nonproductive sequences were analyzed. TCRdb reprocessing: public reads trimmed at Q25 with fastp, clones called with MiXCR, in-frame beta chains kept. Rows are unified per CDR3 protein, each entry keeping the most common DNA and genes. These V and J calls derive from TCRdb rather than the authors' analysis. This sample has approximately 490,000 distinct CDR3 sequences in its table, and around 24% of those were observed once. The ten top clones hold about 0.5% of the sample.

This same sample was also part of a study on yellow fever vaccine responses in identical twins. From the second report: The authors reported that the T cell response to vaccination in identical twins appeared partly convergent and partly personalized. In the study, vaccine-responding T cell clones were precisely tracked in identical twins.

This sequence originates from a young woman in good health. Input material: CD4+ T cells sorted from blood.

The CDR3 protein sequence reads: CSATPNRGLGEQYF. The nucleotides are TGCAGTGCTACCCCGAACAGGGGCTTGGGGGAGCAGTACTTC. The rearranged chain carries TRBV20-1 and TRBJ2-7, with TRBD1 identical over 7 junction bases. The CDR3 measures 14 amino acids from cysteine to phenylalanine. Only the CDR3 DNA is retained, 42 bases long and in frame from the first base. The germline V gene encodes CDR1 DFQATT and CDR2 SNEGSKA (reference sequence). Compared with germline, V lacks 4 bases and J lacks 7 bases; bases without a gene match: 13.